Listed below are T cell receptor beta chains from one sample, sequenced in a study of post-analysis software for immune sequencing data. MiXCR, applied by TCRdb to the PCR reads, yields one record per CDR3 protein. The sample records about 810,000 distinct CDR3 sequences, roughly 50% being singletons. Input material: blood. Source of these receptors: a girl aged 5-17 years with multiple sclerosis. Each CDR3 is given with its conserved first and last residue. The D gene is left open where the match is weak. Clone sizes are given selectively: once, few, many, or a class where the clone is expanded.

TRBD2	few	TRBJ2-5	TRBV6-2/TRBV6-3	TGTGCCAGCAGTTACTCTGAACTGGGAGGGGAGCAGTACTTC	CASSYSELGGEQYF
NA	NA	TRBJ2-3	TRBV7-8	TGTGCCAGCAGCACCCAGGGGATTAAGGGTACGCAGTATTTT	CASSTQGIKGTQYF
TRBD1	NA	TRBJ1-1	TRBV29-1	TGCAGCGTCGCGGGACAGGTTGCTCCGAACACTGAAGCTTTCTTT	CSVAGQVAPNTEAFF
NA	NA	TRBJ1-2	TRBV5-4	TGTGCCAGCAGCTCAACTTGGGGAGGCTACACCTTC	CASSSTWGGYTF
TRBD2	once	TRBJ2-3	TRBV25-1	TGTGCCAGCAGTGAAGGTCGGCAGCGGGAGGGCCTGGCAGATACGCAGTATTTT	CASSEGRQREGLADTQYF
TRBD1	NA	TRBJ2-3	TRBV10-3	TGTGCCATCAGTGGGGACAGGGGAGATACGCAGTATTTT	CAISGDRGDTQYF
NA	few	TRBJ2-7	TRBV9	TGTGCCAGCAGCGTAGCGGTGGGCCACTCCTACGAGCAGTACTTC	CASSVAVGHSYEQYF
NA	NA	TRBJ1-1	TRBV5-1	TGCGCCAGCAGCTTGTTAGGGGGGGGGAAGCCGAACACTGAAGCTTTCTTT	CASSLLGGGKPNTEAFF
NA	few	TRBJ2-1	TRBV9	TGTGCCAGCAGCGTAGAAACGGGACTTACCTACAATGAGCAGTTCTTC	CASSVETGLTYNEQFF
NA	NA	TRBJ1-1	TRBV12-3/TRBV12-4	TGTGCCAGCTCTAAGGGGCAGGCACGGGCAGCTTTCTTT	CASSKGQARAAFF
NA	NA	TRBJ2-7	TRBV7-6	TGTGCCAGCAGCTTAGCAAGACACGGAGCCTCCTACGAGCAGTACTTC	CASSLARHGASYEQYF
NA	NA	TRBJ1-2	TRBV20-1	TGCAGTACTAGAGATCTTAGCAGGGCTGGCTACACCTTC	CSTRDLSRAGYTF
NA	few	TRBJ2-1	TRBV5-1	TGCGCCAGCAGCGGCGGGACTCACGGGGTTGAGCAGTTCTTC	CASSGGTHGVEQFF
TRBD2	NA	TRBJ2-1	TRBV20-1	TGCAGTGCTGTACTAGCGGGGAAATACAATGAGCAGTTCTTC	CSAVLAGKYNEQFF
NA	NA	TRBJ1-2	TRBV10-3	TGTGCCATCCTGGCAGGGGTCGATCATGGCTACACCTTC	CAILAGVDHGYTF
NA	few	TRBJ2-5	TRBV20-1	TGCAGTGCTAGAGAGCCACAGGGCCAGGAGACCCAGTACTTC	CSAREPQGQETQYF
NA	NA	TRBJ2-1	TRBV10-3	TGTGCCACACAATCGGGGTATGAGCAGTTCTTC	CATQSGYEQFF
TRBD1	once	TRBJ2-7	TRBV10-3	TGTGCCATCAGATCCCGGGACAGGGGAAGCGAGCAGTACTTC	CAIRSRDRGSEQYF
NA	few	TRBJ1-2	TRBV5-1	TGCGCCAGCAGCTGGGGACTCTCTGACTATGGCTACACCTTC	CASSWGLSDYGYTF
TRBD2	NA	TRBJ2-7	TRBV29-1	TGCAGCGTTGAAAGGCCGGGTATGGCGGGGGTCCTTACCTACGAGCAGTACTTC	CSVERPGMAGVLTYEQYF
NA	NA	TRBJ2-1	TRBV7-9	TGTGCCAGCAGCTTAGCGGGAGCCACGTACAATGAGCAGTTCTTC	CASSLAGATYNEQFF
TRBD2	once	TRBJ2-3	TRBV18	TGTGCCAGCTCACCAGTGGGACTAAAAGATACGCAGTATTTT	CASSPVGLKDTQYF
TRBD1	NA	TRBJ2-1	TRBV4-1	TGCGCCAGCAGCCCCCCGGGACAGGGGCTGGGTGAGCAGTTCTTC	CASSPPGQGLGEQFF
TRBD2	NA	TRBJ2-1	TRBV20-1	TGCAGTGCGCGACCAGCGGGGGGACACAATGAGCAGTTCTTC	CSARPAGGHNEQFF
NA	NA	TRBJ2-3	TRBV6-5	TGTGCCAGCAGTTACTCGGGCCTTATCACAGATACGCAGTATTTT	CASSYSGLITDTQYF
TRBD2	NA	TRBJ2-2	TRBV10-3	TGTGCGGGAGCGGGGTTGAGCACCGGGGAGCTGTTTTTT	CAGAGLSTGELFF
NA	few	TRBJ2-7	TRBV6-5	TGTGCCAGCAGCCCCTGGTTTGAGGGCAGGTCCTACGAGCAGTACTTC	CASSPWFEGRSYEQYF
NA	NA	TRBJ2-3	TRBV7-6	TGTGCCAGCAGCTTAAGGTCCCGGGAACGCGGTTCGGCAGATACGCAGTATTTT	CASSLRSRERGSADTQYF
NA	few	TRBJ1-5	TRBV12-3/TRBV12-4	TGTGCCAGCAGTGCGGACCATAGCAATCAGCCCCAGCATTTT	CASSADHSNQPQHF
NA	few	TRBJ2-7	TRBV7-2	TGTGCCAGCAGCTTGGCCAGGGAAGGGGGAGAGCAGTACTTC	CASSLAREGGEQYF
NA	NA	TRBJ2-2	TRBV7-3	TGTGCCAGCAGCTTAACGTCAGGGATCGGCGGGGAGCTGTTTTTT	CASSLTSGIGGELFF
NA	NA	TRBJ2-6	TRBV4-1	TGCGCCAACAGCCAACAATCCACAGCCGGGGCCAACGTCCTGACTTTC	CANSQQSTAGANVLTF
TRBD2	NA	TRBJ2-7	TRBV2	TGTGCCAGCAGTGCCCGAGGACAGGGACTAGCGGTGAGCTCCTACGAGCAGTACTTC	CASSARGQGLAVSSYEQYF
NA	NA	TRBJ1-2	TRBV29-1	TGCAGCGTTGAGAGGGATGATGTTAACTATGGCTACACCTTC	CSVERDDVNYGYTF
NA	NA	TRBJ2-4	TRBV7-8	TGTGCCAGCAGCTTATTGGGTGGGGCCAAAAACATTCAGTACTTC	CASSLLGGAKNIQYF
TRBD1	few	TRBJ1-2	TRBV7-3	TGTGCCAGCAGCTTAAAGGGACAGGGGGCCGGTGGTGGCTACACCTTC	CASSLKGQGAGGGYTF
TRBD2	few	TRBJ2-3	TRBV20-1	TGCAGTGCTCCCGGGAGGGAGGTGGCCGGTACGCAGTATTTT	CSAPGREVAGTQYF
TRBD1	NA	TRBJ1-6	TRBV12-3/TRBV12-4	TGTGCCAGCAGTTTGAGGCAGGGGGTTAGGTTGAATTCACCCCTCCACTTT	CASSLRQGVRLNSPLHF
NA	NA	TRBJ1-4	TRBV20-1	TGCAGTGCTAGTGTCTCGGAGGAAAAACTGTTTTTT	CSASVSEEKLFF
NA	NA	TRBJ2-1	TRBV20-1	TGCAGTGCTAGAGATCTGACAGGCTACAATGAGCAGTTCTTC	CSARDLTGYNEQFF
NA	NA	TRBJ2-1	TRBV15	TGTGCCACCAGCCCCCAGGGACCATTCTACAATGAGCAGTTCTTC	CATSPQGPFYNEQFF
NA	NA	TRBJ1-2	TRBV29-1	TGCAGCGTTGAACGGGATAGGCGCGTCCCCCGGGGCTACACCTTC	CSVERDRRVPRGYTF
NA	NA	TRBJ2-5	TRBV7-3	TGTGCCAGCAGCGAGGGACATAACCAAGAGACCCAGTACTTC	CASSEGHNQETQYF
NA	few	TRBJ2-7	TRBV7-9	TGTGCCAGCAGCCCCGTACCCCTTTCCTACGAGCAGTACTTC	CASSPVPLSYEQYF
TRBD1	NA	TRBJ2-5	TRBV27	TGTGCCAGCGGTCCGAGGGACAGGCGGGCCAGGACCCAGTACTTC	CASGPRDRRARTQYF
NA	few	TRBJ2-6	TRBV29-1	TGCAGCGTTGAGGGTTCAGGGGACGGGGCCAACGTCCTGACTTTC	CSVEGSGDGANVLTF
NA	NA	TRBJ1-1	TRBV3-1	TGTGCCAGCGGTTCCGGGGGGGGTCGGAAGAACACTGAAGCTTTCTTT	CASGSGGGRKNTEAFF
NA	NA	TRBJ2-6	TRBV12-3/TRBV12-4	TGTGCCAGCACCATGGGGGGATCCGGGGCCAACGTCCTGACTTTC	CASTMGGSGANVLTF
TRBD1	few	TRBJ1-2	TRBV7-8	TGTGCCAGCAGCTTAACTGACAGGGGTGGCTATGGCTACACCTTC	CASSLTDRGGYGYTF
TRBD1	NA	TRBJ2-3	TRBV20-1	TGCAGTGCTAGAAGGGGGGGACAGGGCCCAGATACGCAGTATTTT	CSARRGGQGPDTQYF
NA	NA	TRBJ2-6	TRBV20-1	TGCAGTGCTATCCAGCGGTCTGGGGCCAACGTCCTGACTTTC	CSAIQRSGANVLTF
NA	NA	TRBJ1-1	TRBV10-3	TGTGCCATCAGTGAGTCTCGTCAAGGGTGGGGGCTAAACACTGAAGCTTTCTTT	CAISESRQGWGLNTEAFF
TRBD1	NA	TRBJ2-5	TRBV6-6	TGTGCCAGCAGTTCCCTCGGACAGGGGGCTGAGACCCAGTACTTC	CASSSLGQGAETQYF